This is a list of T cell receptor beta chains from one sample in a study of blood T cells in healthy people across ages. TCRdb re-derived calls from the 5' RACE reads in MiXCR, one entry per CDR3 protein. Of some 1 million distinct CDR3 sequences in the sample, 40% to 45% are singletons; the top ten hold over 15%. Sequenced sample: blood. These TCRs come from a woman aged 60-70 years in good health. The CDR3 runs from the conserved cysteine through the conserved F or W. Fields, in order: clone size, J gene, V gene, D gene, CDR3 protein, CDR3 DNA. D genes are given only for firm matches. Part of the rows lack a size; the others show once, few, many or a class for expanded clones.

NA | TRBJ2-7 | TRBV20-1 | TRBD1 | CSARERTGTSYEQYF | TGCAGTGCTAGAGAGCGGACAGGGACATCTTACGAGCAGTACTTC
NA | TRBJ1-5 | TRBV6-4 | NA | CASSRHQNQPQHF | TGTGCCAGCAGTCGTCACCAAAATCAGCCCCAGCATTTT
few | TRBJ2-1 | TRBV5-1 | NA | CASRSGWTAADEQFF | TGCGCCAGCAGGTCGGGGTGGACAGCGGCTGATGAGCAGTTCTTC
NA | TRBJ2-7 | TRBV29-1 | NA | CSVDDLAYEQYF | TGCAGCGTTGATGATTTGGCCTACGAGCAGTACTTC
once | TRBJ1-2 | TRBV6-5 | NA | CASSHSEGSNYGYTF | TGTGCCAGCAGTCACTCGGAGGGGTCGAACTATGGCTACACCTTC
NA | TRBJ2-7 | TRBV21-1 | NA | CASSGKQGAYEQYF | TGTGCCAGCAGCGGGAAACAGGGGGCCTACGAGCAGTACTTC
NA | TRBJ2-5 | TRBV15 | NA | CATSKEGWTDYQETQYF | TGTGCCACCAGCAAAGAGGGGTGGACTGATTACCAAGAGACCCAGTACTTC
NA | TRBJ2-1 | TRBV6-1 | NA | CASSPGLNPSSYNEQFF | TGTGCCAGCAGTCCGGGACTTAATCCAAGCTCCTACAATGAGCAGTTCTTC
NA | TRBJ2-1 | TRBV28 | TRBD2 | CASSPPGRAGDNEQFF | TGTGCCAGCAGTCCCCCCGGGAGGGCCGGCGACAATGAGCAGTTCTTC
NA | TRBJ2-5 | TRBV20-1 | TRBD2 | CSARSRKGWARGGQTQYF | TGCAGTGCTAGATCTCGGAAAGGCTGGGCACGGGGGGGCCAGACCCAGTACTTC
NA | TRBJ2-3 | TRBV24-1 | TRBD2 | CATAPTSGIASDTQYF | TGTGCCACCGCCCCCACTAGCGGAATAGCCTCAGATACGCAGTATTTT
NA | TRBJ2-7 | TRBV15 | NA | CATSRVSGSYEQYF | TGTGCCACCAGCAGAGTTAGCGGCTCCTACGAGCAGTACTTC
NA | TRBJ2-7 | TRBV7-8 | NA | CASSHTGTYAYEQYF | TGTGCCAGCAGCCACACCGGGACATACGCCTACGAGCAGTACTTC
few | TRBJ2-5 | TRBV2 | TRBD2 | CASSEDRRAGQETQYF | TGTGCCAGCAGTGAAGACCGACGAGCGGGACAAGAGACCCAGTACTTC
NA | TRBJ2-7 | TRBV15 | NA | CATSRIAESSYEQYF | TGTGCCACCAGCAGGATAGCGGAAAGCTCCTACGAGCAGTACTTC
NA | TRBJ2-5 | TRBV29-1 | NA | CSVAGLTVETQYF | TGCAGCGTTGCCGGACTAACGGTAGAGACCCAGTACTTC
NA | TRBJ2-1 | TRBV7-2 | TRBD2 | CASSLVPSSGSGHEQFF | TGTGCCAGCAGCTTAGTTCCATCTAGCGGGAGTGGGCATGAGCAGTTCTTC
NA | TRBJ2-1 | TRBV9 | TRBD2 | CASSVGGGSLNEQFF | TGTGCCAGCAGCGTAGGGGGCGGGAGTCTCAATGAGCAGTTCTTC
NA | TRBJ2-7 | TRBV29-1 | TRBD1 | CSVEAQGVYEQYF | TGCAGCGTTGAAGCCCAGGGGGTCTACGAGCAGTACTTC
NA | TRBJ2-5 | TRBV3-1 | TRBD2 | CASSQDVLAGQETQYF | TGTGCCAGCAGCCAAGATGTGCTAGCGGGGCAAGAGACCCAGTACTTC
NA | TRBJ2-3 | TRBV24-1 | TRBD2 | CATSDPGRGARNTQYF | TGTGCCACCAGTGACCCCGGGAGGGGGGCACGGAATACGCAGTATTTT
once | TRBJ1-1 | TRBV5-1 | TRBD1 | CASSTDRLGGAFF | TGCGCCAGCAGCACGGACAGGTTGGGTGGAGCTTTCTTT
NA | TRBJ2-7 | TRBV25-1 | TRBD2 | CASIVAGAGCEQYF | TGTGCCAGCATCGTAGCGGGAGCCGGATGCGAGCAGTACTTC
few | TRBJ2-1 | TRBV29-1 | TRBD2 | CSVVRLGGSLRVEQFF | TGCAGCGTTGTGAGGTTGGGCGGGAGCCTACGCGTTGAGCAGTTCTTC
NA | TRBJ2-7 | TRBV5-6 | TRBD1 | CASSRTGGDYEQYF | TGTGCCAGCAGCCGGACAGGGGGGGACTACGAGCAGTACTTC
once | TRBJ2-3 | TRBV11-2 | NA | CASSFNPTGTDTQYF | TGTGCCAGCAGCTTTAACCCCACGGGAACAGATACGCAGTATTTT
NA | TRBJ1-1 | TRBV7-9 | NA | CASSASGATTEAFF | TGTGCCAGCAGCGCTTCCGGGGCTACCACTGAAGCTTTCTTT
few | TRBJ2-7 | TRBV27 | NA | CASSLSIIAYEQYF | TGTGCCAGCAGTTTATCGATAATAGCTTACGAGCAGTACTTC